The present entry profiles one TCR beta chain with its context. The junction differs from germline at one of its ends, possibly a read error. TCRdb keeps only in-frame clones here, not all; method: immunoSEQ multiplex PCR. The top ten clones hold about 1.1% of a sample with 120,000 or so clones, around 93% of them seen once. CDR1 SNHLY and CDR2 FYNNEI come from the germline V gene. The CDR3 contains 12 residues. This sample was included in a study of T cell responses to AZD1222 COVID-19 vaccine. This material consisted of peripheral blood, taken on day 0 of AZD1222 vaccination. The clonotype comes from an adult in good health. The chain uses TRBV2 and TRBJ1-5, with unresolved D. The CDR3 DNA sequence: TGTGCCAGCAGTGCGTATGGGCCCCCGAGTAGTTTT. This gives the protein CASSAYGPPSSF.